The 27 T cell receptor beta chains below come from one sample, sequenced in a study of cytomegalovirus exposure and HLA in healthy donors. Primers included in the PCR were 60 Vbeta and 13 Jbeta primers. Generated by immunoSEQ multiplex PCR, the TCRdb table keeps only in-frame clones and is missing some. The sample has approximately 110,000 clones. Sequencing used PBMCs. All receptors come from a middle-aged man in good health and CMV-seropositive.

The chain couples TRBV28 to TRBJ2-7; no clear D gene. V lost 3 bases and J lost 8, with 11 bases in between. Germline loops: CDR1 MDHEN, CDR2 SYDVKM. The CDR3 totals 12 residues. CDR3 DNA: TGTGCCAGCAGTTTGCCGATTCACAAGCAGTACTTC. As protein: CASSLPIHKQYF.

This chain links TRBV14 with TRBJ2-3; 8 bases map to TRBD1. Germline V lookup: CDR1 SGHDN, CDR2 FVKESK. The J segment lost 0 bases and the V segment lost 4 bases, leaving 3 bases of the junction unmatched. CDR3 size: 15 residues. CDR3 sequence: CASSPTGVSTDTQYF. DNA for the CDR3: TGTGCCAGCAGCCCGACAGGGGTTAGCACAGATACGCAGTATTTT.

The chain uses TRBV5-1 and TRBJ1-4; D possibly corresponds to TRBD1 (6 bases). Germline values: CDR1 SGHRS, CDR2 YFSETQ. This CDR3 is 17 amino acids long. Trimming stripped 5 bases from V and 8 bases from J, with 25 bases between. The CDR3 DNA is TGCGCCAGCAGTTTCTTGGGGGACACCTACAAGGGGGAAAAACTGTTTTTT. It translates to CASSFLGDTYKGEKLFF.

The chain has TRBV5-4 and TRBJ2-1, with TRBD1 as a possible D gene (6 bases). With 3 bases removed from V and 3 bases from J, the gap between germline ends came to 16 bases. The CDR3 sequence is 16 residues long. Germline CDR1 is SGHNT and CDR2 is YYREEE (reference sequence). The CDR3 coding sequence is TGTGCCAGCAGCTACCTAATCGGGACAATCTACAATGAGCAGTTCTTC. Residues: CASSYLIGTIYNEQFF.

The V gene is TRBV11-2, the J gene TRBJ2-2; D uncertain. Deletions cut 5 bases from V and 5 bases from J, with 6 bases between. This CDR3 comprises 12 residues. The germline V gene encodes CDR1 SGHAT and CDR2 FQNNGV. For the CDR3, the DNA is TGTGCCAGCAGCGTATATACCGGGGAGCTGTTTTTT. Protein sequence: CASSVYTGELFF.

This chain uses TRBV30 with TRBJ2-4; 7 bases line up with TRBD2. Unmatched junction bases numbered 2, after V lost 5 bases and J lost 4 bases. In germline, CDR1 is GTSNPN, CDR2 SVGIG (reference sequence). The CDR3 totals 12 residues. The CDR3 coding sequence is TGTGCCTGGGGGGGAGGGAAAAACATTCAGTACTTC. Protein: CAWGGGKNIQYF.

V usage is TRBV4-3 and J usage is TRBJ2-7; 9 positions match TRBD1. Germline loops: CDR1 LGHNA, CDR2 YSLEER. V was pared by 2 bases and J by 0 bases, with 5 bases of the junction left unmatched. The CDR3 is 16 residues long. CDR3 sequence: CASSQYRGPSSYEQYF. CDR3 sequence (DNA): TGCGCCAGCAGCCAATACAGGGGGCCGAGCTCCTACGAGCAGTACTTC.

V and J are TRBV28 and TRBJ2-5; D is unresolved. Per germline, CDR1 MDHEN and CDR2 SYDVKM. Trimming left V 1 base short and J 0 bases short, with 3 bases between. The CDR3 covers 13 residues. DNA for the CDR3: TGTGCCAGCAGTTTATCCTACCAAGAGACCCAGTACTTC. Translating gives CASSLSYQETQYF.

The rearrangement uses TRBV27 and TRBJ2-7, with TRBD1 matching over 7 bases. The V gene's germline CDR1 is MNHEY and CDR2 SMNVEV (reference sequence). The ends lost 7 bases at V and 1 base at J; junction bases unmatched: 10. This CDR3 has 15 amino acids. The CDR3 here is CASTSVGQRSYEQYF. The CDR3 DNA reads as TGTGCCAGCACCTCGGTGGGACAGAGGTCCTACGAGCAGTACTTC.

The J gene is TRBJ2-1, the V gene TRBV20-1; no reliable D call. V was pared by 4 bases and J by 7 bases, with 8 bases between. This CDR3 region has 11 residues. The germline V gene has CDR1 DFQATT and CDR2 SNEGSKA (reference sequence). In DNA, the CDR3 is TGCAGTGCTATTTTTATGAATGAGCAGTTCTTC. As protein: CSAIFMNEQFF.

The V gene is TRBV5-4, the J gene TRBJ2-5, with a tentative D call TRBD1 (6 bases). Trimming cost V 4 bases and J 2 bases, with 9 bases left between them. CDR1 and CDR2 (germline): SGHNT, YYREEE (reference sequence). CDR3 length equals 13 residues. In DNA, the CDR3 is TGTGCCAGCAGCAAAGGACAGCAAGAGACCCAGTACTTC. Translation: CASSKGQQETQYF.

The chain's CDR3 is CASSLEGARPNEQYF. The CDR3 DNA reads TGCGCCAGCAGCCTTGAGGGGGCTCGCCCTAATGAGCAGTACTTC. The V call is TRBV5-1, the J call TRBJ2-5; 7 bases fit TRBD1. CDR3 length: 15 amino acids. CDR1 and CDR2 (germline): SGHRS, YFSETQ. The V gene end was trimmed by 4 bases and the J gene end by 11 bases; junction bases not matched to a gene: 17. The whole variable domain, filled in from reference TRBV5-1 and TRBJ2-5, reads KAGVTQTPRYLIKTRGQQVTLSCSPISGHRSVSWYQQTPGQGLQFLFEYFSETQRNKGNFPGRFSGRQFSNSRSEMNVSTLELGDSALYLCASSLEGARPNEQYFGPGTRLLVL.

This chain uses TRBV28 with TRBJ1-5; 8 bases match TRBD1. The CDR3 has 14 residues. The J segment lost 7 bases and the V segment lost 6 bases, leaving 8 bases of the junction unmatched. Germline CDR1 is MDHEN and CDR2 is SYDVKM. This CDR3 reads CASSHGQGGQPQHF. The CDR3, as DNA: TGTGCCAGCAGCCACGGACAGGGAGGACAGCCCCAGCATTTT.

The J gene is TRBJ2-5, the V gene TRBV6-1; perhaps TRBD1 as D (5 bases). Per germline, CDR1 MNHNS and CDR2 SASEGT. The CDR3 totals 14 residues. Trimming removed 2 bases at V and 5 bases at J, with 12 bases between. The CDR3 here is CASSERAGWETQYF. The CDR3 DNA is TGTGCCAGCAGTGAAAGGGCAGGGTGGGAGACCCAGTACTTC.

V is TRBV27 and J is TRBJ2-1; D possibly corresponds to TRBD1 (5 bases). The CDR3 is made up of 13 amino acids. Trimming took off 0 bases at V and 6 bases at J, with 6 bases between the two ends. CDR1 MNHEY and CDR2 SMNVEV come from the germline V gene (reference sequence). The CDR3 DNA follows: TGTGCCAGCAGTTTATCTGGGGCCAATGAGCAGTTCTTC. It translates to CASSLSGANEQFF.

The J gene is TRBJ2-1, the V gene TRBV27; 8 bases line up with TRBD1. Losses at the gene ends were 5 bases for V and 9 bases for J; bases not matched to a gene: 6. CDR1 and CDR2 (germline): MNHEY, SMNVEV (reference sequence). The CDR3 runs to 13 residues. The CDR3, as DNA: TGTGCCAGCAGTCATACAGGGGGGTCTGAGCAGTTCTTC. The encoded protein is CASSHTGGSEQFF.

The V and J genes are TRBV5-1 and TRBJ2-2, with TRBD1 identical over 8 bases. Germline loops: CDR1 SGHRS, CDR2 YFSETQ. CDR3 length equals 19 residues. V lost 6 bases and J lost 6; bases outside the gene matches: 22. The CDR3 sequence: CASTSPGQGATHAPGELFF. The CDR3 region has the DNA TGCGCCAGCACCTCACCCGGGCAGGGGGCCACCCATGCCCCCGGGGAGCTGTTTTTT.

The chain's CDR3 is CASSFVYEQFF. The DNA of the CDR3 is TGTGCCAGCAGCTTCGTCTATGAGCAGTTCTTC. The gene calls are TRBV5-8 and TRBJ2-1; no firm D call. From germline, CDR1 is SGHTS and CDR2 YDEGEE. CDR3 length equals 11 residues. The V and J ends lost 2 bases and 8 bases respectively, with 5 bases between them.

V is TRBV7-2 and J is TRBJ2-2; possible D gene TRBD2, 5 bases. V was shortened by 5 bases and J by 4 bases, with 14 bases between the two germline ends. The CDR3 totals 15 residues. CDR1 is SGHTA, CDR2 FQGNSA, per germline. As DNA, the CDR3 is TGTGCCAGCAGCCTATACACGGCGGGCACCGGGGAGCTGTTTTTT. It yields the protein CASSLYTAGTGELFF.

The chain is built from TRBV6-1 and TRBJ2-1; D is uncertain. V was cut by 0 bases and J by 9 bases, with 9 bases left in between. The CDR3 has 13 residues. Looked up from germline, CDR1 is MNHNS and CDR2 is SASEGT. The CDR3 coding sequence is TGTGCCAGCAGTGAAGCTCCCAGATTTGAGCAGTTCTTC. It yields the protein CASSEAPRFEQFF.

The chain has TRBV6-5 and TRBJ2-5; a weak D match, TRBD1 (5 bases). The assigned J gene may be wrong: the sequence end matches TRBJ2-7 better. The germline V gene encodes CDR1 MNHEY and CDR2 SVGAGI. This CDR3 spans 12 amino acids. Here the CDR3 reads CASSYRGYEQYF. Written as DNA, the CDR3 is TGTGCCAGCAGTTACAGGGGCTACGAGCAGTACTTC.

V is TRBV10-3 and J is TRBJ2-7; a weak D match, TRBD2 (6 bases). Germline V lookup: CDR1 ENHRY, CDR2 SYGVKD. Trimming took 6 bases from V and 2 from J, leaving 8 bases between them. The CDR3 spans 12 residues. The CDR3 region is CAISPGAYEQYF. The DNA of the CDR3 is TGTGCCATCAGCCCGGGGGCCTACGAGCAGTACTTC.

This rearrangement joins TRBV29-1 to TRBJ2-7, with 9 nucleotides matching TRBD1. Germline CDR1 reads SQVTM; CDR2 reads ANQGSEA. The CDR3 has 15 amino acids. Unmatched junction bases numbered 11, after V lost 6 bases and J lost 2 bases. CDR3 loop: CSVLWGRQGAYEQYF. CDR3 sequence (DNA): TGCAGCGTCCTCTGGGGGAGACAGGGGGCCTACGAGCAGTACTTC.

This sequence joins TRBV7-2 and TRBJ1-4; 8 positions agree with TRBD1. The CDR3 spans 15 residues. Germline CDR1 and CDR2: SGHTA and FQGNSA. The ends lost 3 bases at V and 8 bases at J; junction bases unmatched: 8. This CDR3 is CASSLYRQGNEKLFF. The CDR3 region has the DNA TGTGCCAGCAGCTTGTATCGACAGGGGAACGAAAAACTGTTTTTT.

This chain uses TRBV14 with TRBJ2-5; perhaps TRBD2 as D (5 bases). The J call may be in error: the DNA end matches TRBJ2-7 better. Germline values: CDR1 SGHDN, CDR2 FVKESK. The CDR3 is 13 amino acids. Here the CDR3 reads CASSRESSDEQYF. Written as DNA, the CDR3 is TGTGCCAGCAGCCGGGAGAGTAGCGACGAGCAGTACTTC.

The V call is TRBV5-6, the J call TRBJ1-3, with 9 bases matching TRBD1. CDR1 and CDR2 (germline): SGHDT, YYEEEE. The trim removed 2 bases at V and 9 bases at J, leaving 6 bases unmatched. This CDR3 has 14 residues. Written as DNA, the CDR3 is TGTGCCAGCAGCTTCCGGGACAGGGAGGCCACCATATATTTT. Translated, it gives CASSFRDREATIYF.

J is TRBJ1-1 and V is TRBV28, with a tentative D call TRBD1 (6 bases). This CDR3 comprises 16 residues. Deletions cut 6 bases from V and 4 bases from J, with 21 bases between. CDR1 MDHEN and CDR2 SYDVKM come from the germline V gene. The CDR3 bases are TGTGCCAGCAGGCCCCCCGGGGGGGGGCCGGGCACTGAAGCTTTCTTT. It encodes CASRPPGGGPGTEAFF.